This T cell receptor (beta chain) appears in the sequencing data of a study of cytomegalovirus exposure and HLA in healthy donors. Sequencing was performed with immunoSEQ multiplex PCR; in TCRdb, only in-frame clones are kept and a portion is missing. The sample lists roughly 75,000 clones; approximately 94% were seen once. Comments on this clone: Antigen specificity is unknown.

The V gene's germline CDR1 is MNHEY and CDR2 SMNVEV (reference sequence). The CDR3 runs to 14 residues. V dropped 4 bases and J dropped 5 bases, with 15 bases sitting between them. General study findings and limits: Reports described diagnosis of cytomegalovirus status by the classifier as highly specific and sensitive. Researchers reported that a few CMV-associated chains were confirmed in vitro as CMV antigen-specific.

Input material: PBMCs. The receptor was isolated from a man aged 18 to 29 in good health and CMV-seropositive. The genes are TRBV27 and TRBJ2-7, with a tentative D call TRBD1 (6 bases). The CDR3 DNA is TGTGCCAGCAGTTCAGCAGGGGCCCGGGACGAGCAGTACTTC. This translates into CASSSAGARDEQYF.